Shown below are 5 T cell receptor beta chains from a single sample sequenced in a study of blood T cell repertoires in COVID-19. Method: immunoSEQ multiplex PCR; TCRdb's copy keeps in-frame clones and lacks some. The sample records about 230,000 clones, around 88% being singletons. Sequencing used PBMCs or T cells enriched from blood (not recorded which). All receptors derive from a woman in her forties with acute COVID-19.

CDR3: CAWSALALSSYEQYF. CDR3 bases: TGTGCCTGGAGCGCCCTAGCGCTGAGCTCCTACGAGCAGTACTTC. J is TRBJ2-7 and V is TRBV30; weak D call: TRBD2 (6 bases). Germline CDR1 and CDR2: GTSNPN and SVGIG (reference sequence). The CDR3 runs to 15 residues. Trimming left V 3 bases short and J 0 bases short, with 15 bases between.

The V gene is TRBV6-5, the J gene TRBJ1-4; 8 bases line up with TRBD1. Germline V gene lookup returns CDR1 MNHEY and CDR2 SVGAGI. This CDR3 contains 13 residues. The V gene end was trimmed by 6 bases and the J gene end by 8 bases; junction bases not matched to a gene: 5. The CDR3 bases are TGTGCCAGCAGGACAGGGGAGGGGGAAAAACTGTTTTTT. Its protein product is CASRTGEGEKLFF.

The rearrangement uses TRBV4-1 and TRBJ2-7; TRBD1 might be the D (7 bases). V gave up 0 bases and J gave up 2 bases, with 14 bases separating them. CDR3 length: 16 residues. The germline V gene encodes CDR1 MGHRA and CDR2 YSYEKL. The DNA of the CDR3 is TGCGCCAGCAGCCAAGATTGGCCAGGGGGGACCTACGAGCAGTACTTC. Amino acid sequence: CASSQDWPGGTYEQYF.

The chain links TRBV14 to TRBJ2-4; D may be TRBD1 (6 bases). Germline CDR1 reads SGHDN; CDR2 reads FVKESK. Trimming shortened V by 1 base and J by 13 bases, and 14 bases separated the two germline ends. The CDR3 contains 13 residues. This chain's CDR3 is CASSQVQQGWQYF. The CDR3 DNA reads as TGTGCCAGCAGCCAAGTCCAACAGGGATGGCAGTACTTC.

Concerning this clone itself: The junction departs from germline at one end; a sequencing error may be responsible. Here the CDR3 reads CASSVGWPRAPSGSNEQFF. CDR3 in DNA: TGTGCCAGCAGTGTAGGATGGCCCCGAGCCCCTAGCGGGAGTAATGAGCAGTTCTTC. The rearrangement uses TRBV9 and TRBJ2-1; 10 bases fit TRBD2. Germline V CDR1 and CDR2: SGDLS, YYNGEE. This CDR3 contains 19 residues.